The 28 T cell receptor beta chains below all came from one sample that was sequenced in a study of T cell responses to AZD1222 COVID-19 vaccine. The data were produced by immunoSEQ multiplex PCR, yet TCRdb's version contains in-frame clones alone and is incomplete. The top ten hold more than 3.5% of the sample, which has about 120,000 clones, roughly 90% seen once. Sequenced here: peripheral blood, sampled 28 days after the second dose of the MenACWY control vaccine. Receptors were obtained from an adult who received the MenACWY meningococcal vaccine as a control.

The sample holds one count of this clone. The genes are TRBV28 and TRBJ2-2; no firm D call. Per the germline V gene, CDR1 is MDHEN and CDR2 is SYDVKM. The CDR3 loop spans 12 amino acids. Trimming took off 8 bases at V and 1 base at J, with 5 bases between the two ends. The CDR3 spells CASGLNTGELFF. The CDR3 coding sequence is TGTGCCAGCGGATTGAACACCGGGGAGCTGTTTTTT.

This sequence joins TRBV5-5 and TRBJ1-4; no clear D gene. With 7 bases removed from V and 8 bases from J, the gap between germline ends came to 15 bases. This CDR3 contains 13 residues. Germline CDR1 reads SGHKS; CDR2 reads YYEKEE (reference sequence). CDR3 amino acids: CASATWTEEKLFF. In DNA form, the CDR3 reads TGTGCCAGCGCGACTTGGACCGAGGAAAAACTGTTTTTT.

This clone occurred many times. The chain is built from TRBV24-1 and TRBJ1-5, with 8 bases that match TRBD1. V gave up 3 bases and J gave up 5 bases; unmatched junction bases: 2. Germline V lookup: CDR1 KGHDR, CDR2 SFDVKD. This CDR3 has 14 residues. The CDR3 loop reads CATSDRTGHQPQHF. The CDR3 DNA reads TGTGCCACCAGTGATCGGACAGGGCATCAGCCCCAGCATTTT.

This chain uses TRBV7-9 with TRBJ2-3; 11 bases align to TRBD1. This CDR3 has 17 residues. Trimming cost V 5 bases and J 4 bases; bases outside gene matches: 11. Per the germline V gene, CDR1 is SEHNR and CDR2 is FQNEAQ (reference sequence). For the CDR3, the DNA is TGTGCCAGCAGCCCAAGACAGGACAGGGGGCTTGCAGATACGCAGTATTTT. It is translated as CASSPRQDRGLADTQYF.

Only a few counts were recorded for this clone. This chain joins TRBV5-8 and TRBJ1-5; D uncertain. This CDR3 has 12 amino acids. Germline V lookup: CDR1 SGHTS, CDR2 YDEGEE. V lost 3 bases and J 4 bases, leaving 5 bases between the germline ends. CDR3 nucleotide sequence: TGTGCCAGCAGCTCGTGGAATCAGCCCCAGCATTTT. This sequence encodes CASSSWNQPQHF.

CDR3 coding DNA: TGTGCCAGTAGTATGGTACGGGAGACCCAGTACTTC. Amino acid sequence: CASSMVRETQYF. The genes are TRBV19 and TRBJ2-5; D not certain. This CDR3 has 12 amino acids. Germline loops: CDR1 LNHDA, CDR2 SQIVND (reference sequence). V was trimmed by 3 bases and J by 5 bases, leaving 7 bases between them.

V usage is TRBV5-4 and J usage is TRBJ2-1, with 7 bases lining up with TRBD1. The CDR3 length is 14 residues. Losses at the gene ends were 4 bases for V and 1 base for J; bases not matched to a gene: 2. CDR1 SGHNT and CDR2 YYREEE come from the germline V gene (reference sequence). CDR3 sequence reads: CASSPTGSYNEQFF. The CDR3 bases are TGTGCCAGCAGCCCGACAGGGTCCTACAATGAGCAGTTCTTC.

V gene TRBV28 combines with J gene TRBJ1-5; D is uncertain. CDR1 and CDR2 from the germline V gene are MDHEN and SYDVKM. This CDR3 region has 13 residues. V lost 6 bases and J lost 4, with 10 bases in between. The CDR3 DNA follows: TGTGCCAGCAGATATGACACAAATCAGCCCCAGCATTTT. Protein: CASRYDTNQPQHF.

The CDR3 nucleotides are TGTGCCAGCAGTGCGCAGCCAGCCAAGGCCAGGAACTATGGCTACACCTTC. This translates into CASSAQPAKARNYGYTF. The chain links TRBV28 to TRBJ1-2; no reliable D call. The V and J ends lost 5 bases and 2 bases respectively, with 21 bases between them. The CDR3 is 17 amino acids. Germline CDR1 and CDR2: MDHEN and SYDVKM.

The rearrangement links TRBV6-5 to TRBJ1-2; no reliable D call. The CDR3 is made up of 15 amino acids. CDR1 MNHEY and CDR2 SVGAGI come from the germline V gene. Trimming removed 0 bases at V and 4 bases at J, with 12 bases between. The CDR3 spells CASSYSHRSFYGYTF. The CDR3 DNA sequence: TGTGCCAGCAGTTACTCCCACAGAAGCTTCTATGGCTACACCTTC.

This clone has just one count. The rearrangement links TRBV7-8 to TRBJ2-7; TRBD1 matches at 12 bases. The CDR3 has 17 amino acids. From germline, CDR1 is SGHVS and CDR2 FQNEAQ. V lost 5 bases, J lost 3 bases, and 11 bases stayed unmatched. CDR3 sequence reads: CASSLGTGGAGGYEQYV. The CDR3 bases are TGTGCCAGCAGCCTTGGGACAGGGGGCGCCGGAGGCTACGAGCAGTACGTC.

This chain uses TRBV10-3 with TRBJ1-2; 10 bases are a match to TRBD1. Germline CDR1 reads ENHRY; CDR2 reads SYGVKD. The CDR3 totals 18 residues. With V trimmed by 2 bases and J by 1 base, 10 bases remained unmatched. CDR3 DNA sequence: TGTGCCATCAGTGAGCCCCGGGACAGGGGATGGGGTAACTATGGCTACACCTTC. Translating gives CAISEPRDRGWGNYGYTF.

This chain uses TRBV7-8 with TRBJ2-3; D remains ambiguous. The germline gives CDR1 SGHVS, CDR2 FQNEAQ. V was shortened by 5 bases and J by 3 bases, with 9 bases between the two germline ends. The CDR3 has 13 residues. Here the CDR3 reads CASSLVGTDTQYF. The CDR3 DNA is TGTGCCAGCAGCCTGGTTGGGACAGATACGCAGTATTTT.

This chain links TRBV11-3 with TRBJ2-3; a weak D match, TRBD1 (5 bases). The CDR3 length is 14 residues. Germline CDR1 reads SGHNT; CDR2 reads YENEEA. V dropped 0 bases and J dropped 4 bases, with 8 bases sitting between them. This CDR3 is CASSLDGHPDTQYF. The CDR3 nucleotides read TGTGCCAGCAGCTTAGATGGACACCCAGATACGCAGTATTTT.

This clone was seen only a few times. CDR3 in DNA: TGTGCCAGTAGTCCAATCCAGGGAAATCAGCCCCAGCATTTT. It is translated as CASSPIQGNQPQHF. This chain connects TRBV19 to TRBJ1-5, with D maybe TRBD1 (5 bases). The CDR3 is made up of 14 amino acids. With 5 bases removed from V and 4 bases from J, the gap between germline ends came to 12 bases. Germline V CDR1 and CDR2: LNHDA, SQIVND (reference sequence).

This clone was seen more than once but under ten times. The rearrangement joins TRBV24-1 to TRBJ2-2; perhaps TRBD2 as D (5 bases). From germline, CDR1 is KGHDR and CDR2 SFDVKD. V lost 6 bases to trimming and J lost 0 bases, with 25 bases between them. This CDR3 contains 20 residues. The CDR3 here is CATSPVYKVLGGPNTGELFF. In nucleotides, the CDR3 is TGTGCCACCAGTCCCGTCTATAAGGTCCTTGGAGGCCCGAACACCGGGGAGCTGTTTTTT.

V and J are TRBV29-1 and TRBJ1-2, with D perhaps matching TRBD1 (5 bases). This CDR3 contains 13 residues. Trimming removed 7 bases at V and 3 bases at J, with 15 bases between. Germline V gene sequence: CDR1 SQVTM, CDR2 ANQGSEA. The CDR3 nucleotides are TGCAGCGCCACAGTGGGGGGTTACTATGGCTACACCTTC. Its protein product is CSATVGGYYGYTF.

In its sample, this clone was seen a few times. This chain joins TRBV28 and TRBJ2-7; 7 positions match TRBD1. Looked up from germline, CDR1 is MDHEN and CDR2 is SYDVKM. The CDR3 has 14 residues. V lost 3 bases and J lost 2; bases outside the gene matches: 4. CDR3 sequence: CASSFTGTAYEQYF. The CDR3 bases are TGTGCCAGCAGTTTTACCGGGACAGCCTACGAGCAGTACTTC. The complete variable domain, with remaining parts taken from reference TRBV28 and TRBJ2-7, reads DVKVTQSSRYLVKRTGEKVFLECVQDMDHENMFWYRQDPGLGLRLIYFSYDVKMKEKGDIPEGYSVSREKKERFSLILESASTNQTSMYLCASSFTGTAYEQYFGPGTRLTVT.

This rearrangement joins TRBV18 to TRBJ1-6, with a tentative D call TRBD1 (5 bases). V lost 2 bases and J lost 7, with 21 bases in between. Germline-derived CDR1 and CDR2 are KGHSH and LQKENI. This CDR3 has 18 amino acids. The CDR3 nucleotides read TGTGCCAGCTCACCATACTCCGCCGTGGGGACGGGAAATTCACCCCTCCACTTT. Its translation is CASSPYSAVGTGNSPLHF.

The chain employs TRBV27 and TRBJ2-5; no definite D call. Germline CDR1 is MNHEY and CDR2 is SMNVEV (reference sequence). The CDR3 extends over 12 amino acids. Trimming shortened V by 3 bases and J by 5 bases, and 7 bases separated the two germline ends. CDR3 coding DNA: TGTGCCAGCAGTTTTAACGGGGAGACCCAGTACTTC. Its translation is CASSFNGETQYF.

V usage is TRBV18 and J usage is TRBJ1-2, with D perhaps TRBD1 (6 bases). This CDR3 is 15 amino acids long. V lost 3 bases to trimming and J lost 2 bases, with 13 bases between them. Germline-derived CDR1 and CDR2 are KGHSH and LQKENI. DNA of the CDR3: TGTGCCAGCTCACCGCTCGACAGGACCAACTATGGCTACACCTTC. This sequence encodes CASSPLDRTNYGYTF.

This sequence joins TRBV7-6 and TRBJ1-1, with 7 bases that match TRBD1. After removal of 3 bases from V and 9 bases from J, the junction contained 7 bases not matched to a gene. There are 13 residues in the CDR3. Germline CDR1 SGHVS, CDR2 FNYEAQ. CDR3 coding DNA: TGTGCCAGCAGCTTCCTAGAGACAGGGCAAGCTTTCTTT. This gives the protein CASSFLETGQAFF.

The CDR3 region is CASSLAGNKETQYF. The DNA of the CDR3 is TGTGCCAGCAGCTTAGCGGGGAACAAAGAGACCCAGTACTTC. The chain joins TRBV7-9 to TRBJ2-5; D not resolved. CDR1 is SEHNR and CDR2 is FQNEAQ in the germline V gene (reference sequence). With 0 bases removed from V and 3 bases from J, the gap between germline ends came to 8 bases. This CDR3 contains 14 residues.

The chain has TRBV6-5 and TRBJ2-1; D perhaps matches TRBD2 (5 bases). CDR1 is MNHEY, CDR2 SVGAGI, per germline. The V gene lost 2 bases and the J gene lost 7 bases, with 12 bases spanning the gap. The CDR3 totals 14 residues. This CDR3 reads CASSYRQDLNEQFF. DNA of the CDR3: TGTGCCAGCAGTTACCGTCAGGACTTAAATGAGCAGTTCTTC.

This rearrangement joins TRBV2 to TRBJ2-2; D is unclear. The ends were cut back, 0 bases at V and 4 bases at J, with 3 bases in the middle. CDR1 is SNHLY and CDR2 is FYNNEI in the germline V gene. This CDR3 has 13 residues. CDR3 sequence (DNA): TGTGCCAGCAGTGAAGCCCCCACCGGGGAGCTGTTTTTT. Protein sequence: CASSEAPTGELFF.

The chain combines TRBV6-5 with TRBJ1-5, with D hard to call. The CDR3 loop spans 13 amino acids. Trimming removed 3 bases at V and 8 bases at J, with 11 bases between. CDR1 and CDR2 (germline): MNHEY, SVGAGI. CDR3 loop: CASSYGVGEPQHF. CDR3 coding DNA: TGTGCCAGCAGTTATGGGGTAGGTGAGCCCCAGCATTTT.

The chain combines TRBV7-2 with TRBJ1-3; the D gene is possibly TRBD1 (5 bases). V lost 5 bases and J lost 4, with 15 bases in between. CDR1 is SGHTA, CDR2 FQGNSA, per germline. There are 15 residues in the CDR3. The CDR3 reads CASSMGPAGGNTIYF. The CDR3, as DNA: TGTGCCAGCAGCATGGGACCCGCCGGAGGAAACACCATATATTTT.

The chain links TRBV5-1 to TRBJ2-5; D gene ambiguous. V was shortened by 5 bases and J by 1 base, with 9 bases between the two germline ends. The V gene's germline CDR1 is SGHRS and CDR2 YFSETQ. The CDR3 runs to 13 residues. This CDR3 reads CASSSWSQETQYF. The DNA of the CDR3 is TGCGCCAGCAGTAGTTGGTCCCAAGAGACCCAGTACTTC.